These T cell receptor beta chains were read from a single sample in a study of blood T cells in healthy people across ages. TCRdb reprocessed the 5' RACE reads via MiXCR and lists one record per CDR3 protein. The table has around 1.5 million distinct CDR3 sequences, about 32% seen once. The material sequenced was blood. The receptors stem from a woman aged 30 to 39 in good health. CDR3s include the opening cysteine and the closing phenylalanine or tryptophan. A D gene is named only where the DNA matches it firmly. Where a row states a size, it is once, few, many or the class of an expanded clone; other rows omit it.

v_call: TRBV9; clone_size: NA; d_call: NA; j_call: TRBJ2-1; cdr3_aa: CASSVVDSNFAEQFF; cdr3_nt: TGTGCCAGCAGCGTAGTGGACTCCAATTTCGCTGAGCAGTTCTTC
v_call: TRBV7-9; clone_size: few; d_call: TRBD1; j_call: TRBJ1-2; cdr3_aa: CASSLDRGSDYGYTF; cdr3_nt: TGTGCCAGCAGCCTCGACAGGGGATCAGACTATGGCTACACCTTC
v_call: TRBV20-1; clone_size: NA; d_call: NA; j_call: TRBJ2-7; cdr3_aa: CSARDSNSGRIAYEQYF; cdr3_nt: TGCAGTGCTAGAGATTCCAACTCGGGACGGATAGCCTACGAGCAGTACTTC
v_call: TRBV12-3/TRBV12-4; clone_size: few; d_call: NA; j_call: TRBJ2-2; cdr3_aa: CASIPPGTKTGELFF; cdr3_nt: TGTGCCAGCATCCCTCCCGGGACAAAGACCGGGGAGCTGTTTTTT
v_call: TRBV9; clone_size: few; d_call: TRBD1; j_call: TRBJ2-3; cdr3_aa: CASSAIQGGGTDTQYF; cdr3_nt: TGTGCCAGCAGCGCGATACAGGGGGGTGGCACAGATACGCAGTATTTT
v_call: TRBV11-2; clone_size: NA; d_call: TRBD2; j_call: TRBJ2-7; cdr3_aa: CASSLERGASRRNEQYF; cdr3_nt: TGTGCCAGCAGCTTAGAGCGGGGGGCCTCCCGGCGGAATGAGCAGTACTTC
v_call: TRBV27; clone_size: NA; d_call: TRBD1; j_call: TRBJ2-7; cdr3_aa: CASSLKGGPSYEQYF; cdr3_nt: TGTGCCAGCAGTTTAAAAGGGGGCCCCAGCTACGAGCAGTACTTC
v_call: TRBV20-1; clone_size: few; d_call: NA; j_call: TRBJ1-5; cdr3_aa: CSALKDRYSNQPQHF; cdr3_nt: TGCAGTGCCTTAAAGGACCGATATAGCAATCAGCCCCAGCATTTT
v_call: TRBV5-1; clone_size: many; d_call: TRBD2; j_call: TRBJ2-7; cdr3_aa: CASSRGLAGGPGDSEQYF; cdr3_nt: TGCGCCAGCAGCCGGGGACTAGCGGGAGGGCCTGGGGATTCCGAGCAGTACTTC
v_call: TRBV30; clone_size: NA; d_call: NA; j_call: TRBJ2-3; cdr3_aa: CAWSAHRDTQYF; cdr3_nt: TGTGCCTGGAGCGCCCACCGTGATACGCAGTATTTT
v_call: TRBV11-2; clone_size: few; d_call: TRBD2; j_call: TRBJ2-7; cdr3_aa: CASSLEGTSGSPYEQYF; cdr3_nt: TGTGCCAGCAGCTTAGAGGGGACTAGCGGGAGCCCCTACGAGCAGTACTTC
v_call: TRBV7-9; clone_size: NA; d_call: NA; j_call: TRBJ2-7; cdr3_aa: CASSSRGHVDEQYF; cdr3_nt: TGTGCCAGCAGCTCCCGGGGACATGTCGACGAGCAGTACTTC
v_call: TRBV4-1; clone_size: few; d_call: NA; j_call: TRBJ2-3; cdr3_aa: CASSQNWDTQYF; cdr3_nt: TGCGCCAGCAGCCAAAATTGGGATACGCAGTATTTT
v_call: TRBV13; clone_size: NA; d_call: NA; j_call: TRBJ2-1; cdr3_aa: CASSLAPNGQFF; cdr3_nt: TGTGCCAGCAGCTTAGCCCCGAATGGGCAGTTCTTC
v_call: TRBV5-6; clone_size: NA; d_call: TRBD1; j_call: TRBJ1-1; cdr3_aa: CASSSDRGRGNTGAFF; cdr3_nt: TGTGCCAGCAGCTCCGACAGGGGGCGAGGGAACACTGGAGCTTTCTTT
v_call: TRBV20-1; clone_size: few; d_call: TRBD1; j_call: TRBJ1-2; cdr3_aa: CSARDPGTGSYGYTF; cdr3_nt: TGCAGTGCTAGAGATCCCGGGACAGGGAGCTATGGCTACACCTTC
v_call: TRBV3-1; clone_size: NA; d_call: NA; j_call: TRBJ2-7; cdr3_aa: CASSQPGARAYEQYF; cdr3_nt: TGTGCCAGCAGCCAGCCGGGGGCTAGAGCCTACGAGCAGTACTTC
v_call: TRBV9; clone_size: few; d_call: NA; j_call: TRBJ2-7; cdr3_aa: CASSAPGGGYEQYF; cdr3_nt: TGTGCCAGCAGCGCACCCGGAGGGGGGTACGAGCAGTACTTC
v_call: TRBV5-6; clone_size: NA; d_call: NA; j_call: TRBJ1-1; cdr3_aa: CASSPGRKTEAFF; cdr3_nt: TGTGCCAGCAGCCCGGGCCGAAAAACTGAAGCTTTCTTT
v_call: TRBV20-1; clone_size: NA; d_call: NA; j_call: TRBJ2-4; cdr3_aa: CSASEPGLANIQYF; cdr3_nt: TGCAGTGCTAGTGAGCCGGGCCTCGCAAACATTCAGTACTTC
v_call: TRBV10-3; clone_size: few; d_call: NA; j_call: TRBJ1-1; cdr3_aa: CAISEPYDSEAFF; cdr3_nt: TGTGCCATCAGTGAGCCCTACGATAGTGAAGCTTTCTTT
v_call: TRBV9; clone_size: NA; d_call: NA; j_call: TRBJ1-2; cdr3_aa: CASSVGGEGYGYTF; cdr3_nt: TGTGCCAGCAGCGTAGGAGGGGAAGGCTATGGCTACACCTTC
v_call: TRBV20-1; clone_size: once; d_call: NA; j_call: TRBJ2-1; cdr3_aa: CSLETRDFYNEQFF; cdr3_nt: TGCTCGCTTGAGACTCGAGATTTTTACAATGAGCAGTTCTTC
v_call: TRBV6-6; clone_size: NA; d_call: NA; j_call: TRBJ1-1; cdr3_aa: CASTTAGEYTEAFF; cdr3_nt: TGTGCCAGCACGACCGCAGGGGAGTACACTGAAGCTTTCTTT